The clone carrying this T cell receptor (beta chain) appeared a few times. PBMCs provided sorted CD4+ and CD8+ T cells. The source of the sample is a study of CD8+ T cells in alopecia areata. Following extraction, RNA underwent reverse transcription to cDNA, which served as the sequencing template. Using immunoSEQ multiplex PCR, the repertoire was profiled, and TCRdb retains in-frame clones only, with some absent. This sample has around 97,000 clones, with around 60% found just once. The CDR3 loop spans 13 amino acids. Trimming took off 4 bases at V and 2 bases at J, with 6 bases between the two ends. CDR1 is SNHLY, CDR2 FYNNEI, per germline.

The chain employs TRBV2 and TRBJ1-5; the D is unclear. The receptor was isolated from a human donor in good health. Sequencing was done on a sample of CD4+ T cells sorted from blood. In nucleotides, the CDR3 is TGTGCCAGCAGTGCAGGACGCAATCAGCCCCAGCATTTT. Translated: CASSAGRNQPQHF.